Presented here are 27 T cell receptor beta chains from one specimen sequenced in a study of OX40 agonist ivuxolimab in advanced cancers. The method was immunoSEQ multiplex PCR; TCRdb's version includes in-frame clones alone and lacks a portion of them. The sample lists over 55,000 clones; approximately 80% were seen once. The sample in question was CD4+ or CD8+ T cells sorted from blood, obtained in a trial of the OX40 agonist ivuxolimab. The receptor source for this set is an adult with an advanced solid tumor such as melanoma, head and neck, liver or kidney cancer.

This chain connects TRBV11-3 to TRBJ2-7, with D hard to call. Trimming cost V 1 base and J 1 base, with 5 bases left between them. CDR1 and CDR2 from the germline V gene are SGHNT and YENEEA. The CDR3 runs 13 residues. This CDR3 reads CASSLAQSYEQYV. For the CDR3, the DNA is TGTGCCAGCAGCTTAGCACAGTCCTACGAGCAGTACGTC.

This chain links TRBV7-2 with TRBJ2-3; no reliable D call. Per germline, CDR1 SGHTA and CDR2 FQGNSA. Trimming stripped 3 bases from V and 4 bases from J, with 5 bases between. This CDR3 has 12 amino acids. DNA of the CDR3: TGTGCCAGCAGCTTGTGGGCAGATACGCAGTATTTT. Its protein product is CASSLWADTQYF.

The genes are TRBV5-1 and TRBJ1-1, with TRBD1 identical over 10 bases. Germline-derived CDR1 and CDR2 are SGHRS and YFSETQ. The J segment lost 1 base and the V segment lost 2 bases, leaving 8 bases of the junction unmatched. This CDR3 has 17 residues. Written as DNA, the CDR3 is TGCGCCAGCAGCTTAGAAGGGACAGGGGTATGGAACACTGAAGCTTTCTTT. This translates into CASSLEGTGVWNTEAFF.

This clone was found a few times. V gene TRBV11-1 combines with J gene TRBJ2-3; D is unclear. Trimming shortened V by 5 bases and J by 2 bases, and 8 bases separated the two germline ends. The V gene's germline CDR1 is SGHAT and CDR2 FQDESV (reference sequence). This CDR3 is built from 13 residues. Here the CDR3 reads CASSNGPTDTQYF. CDR3 DNA sequence: TGTGCCAGCAGCAACGGCCCCACAGATACGCAGTATTTT.

The chain joins TRBV5-1 to TRBJ2-2, with 10 bases matching TRBD2. Looked up from germline, CDR1 is SGHRS and CDR2 is YFSETQ. This CDR3 comprises 17 residues. V was clipped by 5 bases and J by 4 bases; unmatched bases: 11. CDR3 residues: CASSFSSGRAGTGELFF. The CDR3 DNA reads as TGCGCCAGCAGTTTTTCTAGCGGGAGAGCGGGCACCGGGGAGCTGTTTTTT.

The chain recombines TRBV5-6 with TRBJ2-7; 13 positions agree with TRBD2. CDR1 is SGHDT and CDR2 is YYEEEE in the germline V gene. The CDR3 is 16 amino acids. J lost 0 bases, V lost 4 bases, and 4 bases had no gene match. CDR3 residues: CASSGTSGTSSYEQYV. Written as DNA, the CDR3 is TGTGCCAGCAGCGGGACTAGCGGGACCAGCTCCTACGAGCAGTACGTC.

This clone was seen more than once but under ten times. The gene calls are TRBV6-6 and TRBJ2-1; TRBD2 matches 12 bases. Looked up from germline, CDR1 is MNHNY and CDR2 is SVGAGI (reference sequence). V was clipped by 7 bases and J by 2 bases; unmatched bases: 3. This CDR3 has 15 amino acids. In nucleotides, the CDR3 is TGTGCCAGCACCAGGACTAGCGGGACCTACAATGAGCAGTTCTTC. It yields the protein CASTRTSGTYNEQFF.

This clone was counted a few times. The chain recombines TRBV6-5 with TRBJ1-1, with TRBD1 as a possible D gene (5 bases). From germline, CDR1 is MNHEY and CDR2 SVGAGI. Trimming removed 0 bases at V and 11 bases at J, with 10 bases between. This CDR3 comprises 12 residues. The CDR3: CASSYSGSGAFF. In DNA form, the CDR3 reads TGTGCCAGCAGTTACTCGGGATCAGGGGCTTTCTTT.

The chain has TRBV7-8 and TRBJ2-1, with D maybe TRBD1 (5 bases). V lost 5 bases and J 9 bases, leaving 14 bases between the germline ends. Looked up from germline, CDR1 is SGHVS and CDR2 is FQNEAQ. This CDR3 is built from 13 residues. The CDR3 sequence is CASSIPLGVEQFF. The CDR3 DNA follows: TGTGCCAGCAGCATCCCCCTAGGGGTTGAGCAGTTCTTC. Full variable domain (missing parts from reference TRBV7-8 and TRBJ2-1): GAGVSQSPRYKVAKRGQDVALRCDPISGHVSLFWYQQALGQGPEFLTYFQNEAQLDKSGLPSDRFFAERPEGSVSTLKIQRTQQEDSAVYLCASSIPLGVEQFFGPGTRLTVL.

The V gene is TRBV4-1, the J gene TRBJ2-3; tentative D call: TRBD2 (5 bases). The CDR3 contains 18 residues. V lost 0 bases to trimming and J lost 2 bases, with 18 bases between them. The germline gives CDR1 MGHRA, CDR2 YSYEKL. CDR3 sequence (DNA): TGCGCCAGCAGCCAAGAAAACGTGGGCGGGCTTGACACAGATACGCAGTATTTT. This translates into CASSQENVGGLDTDTQYF.

The rearrangement links TRBV5-1 to TRBJ1-1; the D is unclear. CDR3 length: 12 residues. V gave up 4 bases and J gave up 1 base, with 5 bases separating them. CDR1 is SGHRS, CDR2 YFSETQ, per germline. The CDR3 bases are TGCGCCAGCAGCCAATCGAACACTGAAGCTTTCTTT. This encodes CASSQSNTEAFF.

The rearrangement joins TRBV5-4 to TRBJ1-1; TRBD1 agrees at 7 bases. This CDR3 has 15 residues. The junction had 9 bases not matched to a gene; V was cut back by 0 bases and J by 7 bases. Germline CDR1 is SGHNT and CDR2 is YYREEE (reference sequence). Here the CDR3 reads CASSLEVDRTGEAFF. CDR3 coding DNA: TGTGCCAGCAGCTTGGAAGTGGACAGGACGGGTGAAGCTTTCTTT. The entire variable domain, with the rest obtained from reference TRBV5-4 and TRBJ1-1, is as follows: ETGVTQSPTHLIKTRGQQVTLRCSSQSGHNTVSWYQQALGQGPQFIFQYYREEENGRGNFPPRFSGLQFPNYSSELNVNALELDDSALYLCASSLEVDRTGEAFFGQGTRLTVV.

The DNA for the CDR3 is TGCGCCAGCAGCTTGGCCGGGACAGCCTACAATGAGCAGTTCTTC. It is translated as CASSLAGTAYNEQFF. The chain links TRBV5-1 to TRBJ2-1; TRBD1 aligns across 7 bases. This CDR3 region has 15 residues. V dropped 0 bases and J dropped 2; count of bases not matched to a gene: 2. In germline, CDR1 is SGHRS, CDR2 YFSETQ.

This clone was observed a handful of times. The chain links TRBV15 to TRBJ2-1; D is possibly TRBD1 (5 bases). The germline V and J ends were trimmed by 0 bases and 0 bases, with 12 bases remaining between them. Per the germline V gene, CDR1 is LNHNV and CDR2 is YYDKDF (reference sequence). CDR3 size: 17 residues. The CDR3 DNA is TGTGCCACCAGCAGAGAAGAACAGGAAAGCTCCTACAATGAGCAGTTCTTC. It is translated as CATSREEQESSYNEQFF.

This clone has just a few counts. The CDR3 sequence is CASSVMGGLNTEAFF. For the CDR3, the DNA is TGTGCCAGCAGCGTTATGGGAGGGCTGAACACTGAAGCTTTCTTT. V usage is TRBV9 and J usage is TRBJ1-1; D is unresolved. Germline CDR1 is SGDLS and CDR2 is YYNGEE. The CDR3 has 15 amino acids. Deletions cut 2 bases from V and 0 bases from J, with 11 bases between.

CDR3 sequence reads: CASSQDLAGDFETQYF. The CDR3 DNA sequence: TGTGCCAGCAGCCAAGACCTAGCGGGAGATTTCGAGACCCAGTACTTC. This chain joins TRBV4-2 and TRBJ2-5, with 10 positions matching TRBD2. CDR1 LGHNA and CDR2 YNFKEQ come from the germline V gene. The CDR3 loop spans 16 amino acids. V was pared by 0 bases and J by 5 bases, with 6 bases of the junction left unmatched.

The gene calls are TRBV7-6 and TRBJ2-1; maybe TRBD2 (6 bases). The CDR3 has 14 amino acids. Germline-derived CDR1 and CDR2 are SGHVS and FNYEAQ. Trimming removed 5 bases from V and 7 bases from J, with 15 bases in between. The CDR3: CASSDRRAGNEQFF. As DNA, the CDR3 is TGTGCCAGCAGCGACCGGAGGGCGGGTAATGAGCAGTTCTTC.

This clone was seen only a few times. The chain links TRBV10-3 to TRBJ2-5, with 8 bases lining up with TRBD1. Trimming took 2 bases from V and 11 from J; bases not matched to a gene: 7. CDR1 is ENHRY, CDR2 SYGVKD, per germline. The CDR3 is made up of 13 amino acids. The CDR3 DNA reads as TGTGCCATCAGTGAGACAGGGGGAGGCGGGCAGTACTTC. Translation gives CAISETGGGGQYF.

The rearrangement links TRBV27 to TRBJ2-1; perhaps TRBD1 as D (6 bases). Trimming removed 6 bases from V and 0 bases from J, with 24 bases in between. Germline loops: CDR1 MNHEY, CDR2 SMNVEV (reference sequence). This CDR3 spans 19 amino acids. The CDR3 is CASSQYGGVAPSSYNEQFF. The DNA for the CDR3 is TGTGCCAGCAGCCAGTATGGGGGCGTAGCGCCAAGCTCCTACAATGAGCAGTTCTTC.

The chain is built from TRBV19 and TRBJ2-2, with D maybe TRBD1 (5 bases). Per germline, CDR1 LNHDA and CDR2 SQIVND (reference sequence). V was trimmed by 4 bases and J by 1 base, leaving 13 bases between them. The CDR3 contains 16 residues. The CDR3 loop is CASSRGRPLNTGELFF. The CDR3 coding sequence is TGTGCCAGTAGTAGGGGCAGGCCGTTGAACACCGGGGAGCTGTTTTTT.

The rearrangement joins TRBV19 to TRBJ2-7; 8 bases line up with TRBD2. Unmatched junction bases numbered 4, after V lost 3 bases and J lost 0 bases. The CDR3 loop spans 15 amino acids. Germline values: CDR1 LNHDA, CDR2 SQIVND (reference sequence). The chain's CDR3 is CASSISGTYSYEQYF. The CDR3, as DNA: TGTGCCAGTAGTATTAGCGGGACTTACTCCTACGAGCAGTACTTC. The variable domain in full, with the rest retrieved from reference TRBV19 and TRBJ2-7, is DGGITQSPKYLFRKEGQNVTLSCEQNLNHDAMYWYRQDPGQGLRLIYYSQIVNDFQKGDIAEGYSVSREKKESFPLTVTSAQKNPTAFYLCASSISGTYSYEQYFGPGTRLTVT.

The V gene is TRBV11-2, the J gene TRBJ1-2; D might be TRBD1 (6 bases). CDR3 length equals 15 residues. V lost 5 bases and J lost 6, with 19 bases in between. Per germline, CDR1 SGHAT and CDR2 FQNNGV. The DNA for the CDR3 is TGTGCCAGCAGCCTCATTTTTTTTGCAGGGGATGGCTACACCTTC. Amino acids: CASSLIFFAGDGYTF.

The chain carries TRBV4-3 and TRBJ2-7; 10 positions match TRBD2. V lost 5 bases and J lost 3; bases outside the gene matches: 7. The CDR3 extends over 15 amino acids. Per the germline V gene, CDR1 is LGHNA and CDR2 is YSLEER. CDR3: CASSLVTSGNYEQYF. DNA of the CDR3: TGCGCCAGCAGCTTGGTAACTAGCGGGAACTACGAGCAGTACTTC.

This clone was seen just once. This chain uses TRBV7-2 with TRBJ1-1; no firm D call. Germline V gene data show CDR1 as SGHTA and CDR2 as FQGNSA. CDR3 length: 15 amino acids. Trimming took off 1 base at V and 1 base at J, with 10 bases between the two ends. The CDR3 DNA sequence: TGTGCCAGCAGCTTAGTTTCTCTGCAGAACACTGAAGCTTTCTTT. It is translated as CASSLVSLQNTEAFF.

As concerns this clone: Additional DNA sequences in this sample encode the identical CDR3. The V gene is TRBV30, the J gene TRBJ1-3, with D hard to call. Per germline, CDR1 GTSNPN and CDR2 SVGIG (reference sequence). Trimming stripped 0 bases from V and 4 bases from J, with 7 bases between. This CDR3 spans 13 amino acids. CDR3 sequence reads: CAWSVSRGNTIYF. CDR3 nucleotide sequence: TGTGCCTGGAGTGTTTCTCGGGGAAACACCATATATTTT.

This clone was counted only a few times. The rearrangement links TRBV30 to TRBJ2-3; no clear D gene. CDR3 length equals 11 residues. The ends were cut back, 2 bases at V and 5 bases at J, with 5 bases in the middle. Germline V gene sequence: CDR1 GTSNPN, CDR2 SVGIG (reference sequence). CDR3 DNA sequence: TGTGCCTGGAGTTATTTAGATACGCAGTATTTT. It translates to CAWSYLDTQYF.

The rearrangement links TRBV11-2 to TRBJ2-2; 7 nucleotides agree with TRBD2. The V gene end was trimmed by 5 bases and the J gene end by 4 bases; junction bases not matched to a gene: 4. Germline CDR1 reads SGHAT; CDR2 reads FQNNGV. CDR3 length: 14 amino acids. The DNA for the CDR3 is TGTGCCAGCAGCCCCCGGACTAGCACCGGGGAGCTGTTTTTT. It specifies CASSPRTSTGELFF.